Here is one T cell receptor beta chain with its context. Repertoires were generated with immunoSEQ multiplex PCR, while TCRdb's copy carries only in-frame clones and drops some. The sample includes tens of thousands of clones, 95% to 98% of them seen just once. The V and J ends lost 3 bases and 1 base, in that order; junction bases with no gene match: 3. This CDR3 has 14 amino acids. CDR1 is SGHRS and CDR2 is YFSETQ in the germline V gene. These data are taken from a study of technical replicates of blood from a handful of donors. The sequence came from a human donor in good health. Specimen: T cells isolated from PBMCs. The chain has TRBV5-1 and TRBJ1-1; TRBD1 agrees at 7 bases. DNA of the CDR3: TGCGCCAGCAGCTCGACAGGGCGGAACACTGAAGCTTTCTTT. Protein sequence: CASSSTGRNTEAFF.